The sequence of this T cell receptor beta chain was determined in a study of cytomegalovirus exposure and HLA in healthy donors. The primer mix had 60 Vbeta and 13 Jbeta primers. Measured with immunoSEQ multiplex PCR; TCRdb has only the in-frame clones, and not every one. The table includes about 110,000 clones, roughly 80% detected once. The V segment lost 0 bases and the J segment 5 bases; nucleotides outside the gene matches: 5. The CDR3 is made up of 14 amino acids. The germline V gene encodes CDR1 GTSNPN and CDR2 SVGIG (reference sequence). The TCR comes from a young man in good health and CMV-seropositive. The sequencing input was PBMCs. The gene calls are TRBV30 and TRBJ2-5; TRBD1 aligns across 8 bases. CDR3 in amino acids: CAWSVPGGEETQYF. In DNA form, the CDR3 reads TGTGCCTGGAGTGTACCAGGGGGCGAGGAGACCCAGTACTTC. Looking up the rest from reference TRBV30 and TRBJ2-5 gives the full variable domain: SQTIHQWPATLVQPVGSPLSLECTVEGTSNPNLYWYRQAAGRGLQLLFYSVGIGQISSEVPQNLSASRPQDRQFILSSKKLLLSDSGFYLCAWSVPGGEETQYFGPGTRLLVL.